This T cell receptor (beta chain) was obtained from a study of shared clonotypes between healthy human individuals. Findings and caveats of the study: Generation probabilities of non-shared clonotypes were lower (relative to those shared by all four donors). Naive CD4 clonotype sharing across several donors was approximately 5%.

CDR1 and CDR2 from the germline V gene are SGHAT and FQNNGV. This CDR3 is built from 14 residues. As to this clone: The antigen remains undetermined.

The data were produced by immunoSEQ multiplex PCR, yet TCRdb's version contains in-frame clones alone and is incomplete. The sample consists of some 2 million clones, roughly 96% of them appearing once. This TCR came from a man aged 18-30 years in good health. The rearrangement links TRBV11-2 to TRBJ2-2, with D tentatively TRBD2 (5 bases). Sequencing input: naive CD4+ T cells sorted from blood. Subset denoted: CD45RA+ positively selected. In DNA, the CDR3 is TGTGCGTCCCGGGCCGTCTCGGGGAAGGAGGAGCTGTTTTTT. It codes for CASRAVSGKEELFF. Looking up the rest from reference TRBV11-2 and TRBJ2-2 gives the full variable domain: EAGVAQSPRYKIIEKRQSVAFWCNPISGHATLYWYQQILGQGPKLLIQFQNNGVVDDSQLPKDRFSAERLKGVDSTLKIQPAKLEDSAVYLCASRAVSGKEELFFGEGSRLTVL.